The 3 T cell receptor beta chains below were found in one sample sequenced in a study of diagnostic markers for celiac disease. Following a re-call of the reads, TCRdb has one entry per CDR3 protein and lacks DNA. The listing records about 2,000 distinct CDR3 sequences. The material sequenced was either unsorted cells or a sorted T cell fraction (not recorded which). Source of these receptors: a human donor. This table probably holds off-target reads from a library built for another chain.

Judged by frequency, this clonotype is medium-sized. The chain carries TRBV7-2 and TRBJ2-5; no DNA is available, so the TRBD1 call from TCRdb remains unchecked. Germline loops: CDR1 SGHTA, CDR2 FQGNSA. CDR3 length: 13 residues. The CDR3 protein is CASSTDRQETQYF.

The chain uses TRBV12-3 or TRBV12-4 and TRBJ2-6; checking the TCRdb D call of TRBD1 is not possible without DNA. The CDR3 spans 16 residues. CDR3 amino acids: CASSLPGASGANVLTF.

The chain links TRBV5-1 to TRBJ2-3; checking the TCRdb D call of TRBD1 is not possible without DNA. In germline, CDR1 is SGHRS, CDR2 YFSETQ. CDR3 size: 14 residues. The CDR3 here is CASSTGDSTDTQYF.